Below are 9 T cell receptor beta chains sequenced from a single sample in a study of human T cells and chemical hapten exposure. Time point described: pre-sensitization, week 0. Treatment: therapeutic diphenylcyclopropenone sensitization with weekly scalp DPC. TCRdb analysed the RACE reads with MiXCR anew, one entry per CDR3 protein. The sample lists 300,000 to 400,000 distinct CDR3 sequences, approximately 5% occurring once. Sample: whole blood, taken in connection with sensitization to the hapten diphenylcyclopropenone (DPC). These receptor sequences come from a woman in her fifties or sixties with alopecia areata. Some clones in this sample may be carry-over from other donors' samples.

V and J are TRBV2 and TRBJ2-3; D call uncertain. V shed 6 bases and J shed 2 bases, with 15 bases lying between them. The CDR3 runs 15 residues. The germline V gene has CDR1 SNHLY and CDR2 FYNNEI. CDR3 amino acids: CASRGSQFFTDTQYF. DNA for the CDR3: TGTGCCAGCAGGGGCAGCCAATTTTTCACAGATACGCAGTATTTT.

This clonotype was found many times. V gene TRBV2 combines with J gene TRBJ2-7, with D possibly being TRBD1 or TRBD2 (5 bases each). CDR1 is SNHLY and CDR2 is FYNNEI in the germline V gene. The CDR3 sequence is 11 residues long. The V end lost 8 bases, the J end lost 7 bases, and 12 bases lay between the germline ends. For the CDR3, the DNA is TGTGCCAGCGAGGGGTTAAGGGAGCAGTACTTC. Residues: CASEGLREQYF.

The rearrangement joins TRBV3-1 to TRBJ2-1; D remains ambiguous. The CDR3 runs to 12 residues. The V end was cut by 1 base, the J end by 13 bases, with 11 bases between. The germline V gene has CDR1 LGHDT and CDR2 YNNKEL (reference sequence). This chain's CDR3 is CASSQVPPIQFF. In DNA form, the CDR3 reads TGTGCCAGCAGCCAAGTCCCGCCCATCCAGTTCTTC.

The table lists this clonotype with a few counts. V and J are TRBV28 and TRBJ2-3; D uncertain. The CDR3 is made up of 15 amino acids. Germline CDR1 MDHEN, CDR2 SYDVKM. The V end lost 3 bases, the J end lost 0 bases, and 10 bases lay between the germline ends. CDR3 DNA sequence: TGTGCCAGCAGTTTCGCCAGCCCTAGCACAGATACGCAGTATTTT. Amino acids: CASSFASPSTDTQYF.

This clonotype came up a few times. CDR3: CAWSWGRGTEAFF. In DNA form, the CDR3 reads TGTGCCTGGAGTTGGGGCCGTGGAACTGAAGCTTTCTTT. The V gene is TRBV30, the J gene TRBJ1-1, with a possible D match to TRBD1 (5 bases). Germline V gives CDR1 GTSNPN, CDR2 SVGIG (reference sequence). The V and J ends lost 2 bases and 5 bases respectively, with 12 bases between them. The CDR3 covers 13 residues.

This clonotype was counted many times. The chain combines TRBV29-1 with TRBJ2-7; D is perhaps TRBD1 (6 bases). V dropped 7 bases and J dropped 4 bases, with 11 bases sitting between them. The CDR3 covers 11 residues. Germline assignment: CDR1 SQVTM and CDR2 ANQGSEA. CDR3: CSGGHGYEQYF. In DNA form, the CDR3 reads TGCAGCGGGGGGCATGGTTACGAGCAGTACTTC.

The rearrangement joins TRBV28 to TRBJ2-1; 8 bases are shared with TRBD2. The CDR3 is 15 residues long. The ends lost 4 bases at V and 7 bases at J; junction bases unmatched: 9. The germline CDR1 and CDR2 sequences are MDHEN and SYDVKM. CDR3 DNA sequence: TGTGCCAGCAGTTCCCTTAGCGGGACCAAGAATGAGCAGTTCTTC. Its protein is CASSSLSGTKNEQFF.

This clonotype was seen repeatedly, ten times or more. This sequence joins TRBV29-1 and TRBJ2-5; 8 bases match TRBD2. This CDR3 spans 12 amino acids. V trimming: 6 bases; J trimming: 5 bases; junction bases outside the gene matches: 5. Germline V gives CDR1 SQVTM, CDR2 ANQGSEA. CDR3 protein: CSVSPGGETQYF. CDR3 nucleotides: TGCAGCGTCTCCCCGGGAGGGGAGACCCAGTACTTC. Supplemented by reference TRBV29-1 and TRBJ2-5, the full variable domain reads SAVISQKPSRDICQRGTSLTIQCQVDSQVTMMFWYRQQPGQSLTLIATANQGSEATYESGFVIDKFPISRPNLTFSTLTVSNMSPEDSSIYLCSVSPGGETQYFGPGTRLLVL.

CDR3 coding DNA: TGTGCCAGCAGTTTACGGGGCGTGGGGCCCCAGCATTTT. It encodes CASSLRGVGPQHF. The chain uses TRBV28 and TRBJ1-5, with a tentative D call TRBD1 (5 bases). Germline V gives CDR1 MDHEN, CDR2 SYDVKM. CDR3 length: 13 amino acids. V was pared by 2 bases and J by 9 bases, with 11 bases between.